This T cell receptor beta chain was recorded in a study of T cell changes during pregnancy in multiple sclerosis. The CDR3 has 16 residues. CDR1 and CDR2 (germline): SGHNT, YYREEE (reference sequence). Trimming removed 1 base at V and 7 bases at J, with 17 bases between. Profiling relied on immunoSEQ multiplex PCR, and the TCRdb table lists in-frame clones only, not all of them. The data hold over 25,000 clones, with 89% observed a single time. The sequence came from a female donor with multiple sclerosis, enrolled in a pregnancy study. V and J are TRBV5-4 and TRBJ2-2, with D perhaps matching TRBD2 (5 bases). The material sequenced was CD8+ T cells from peripheral blood mononuclear cells, taken in the third trimester of pregnancy. For the CDR3, the DNA is TGTGCCAGCAGCTTGAAGAGGGAGTGGGAAATCGGGGAGCTGTTTTTT. This codes for CASSLKREWEIGELFF.